This T cell receptor (beta chain) stems from a study of T-cell reconstitution after alpha-beta-depleted transplantation in children. The authors prepared the TCRbeta library with unique molecular identifiers. A single record per CDR3 protein comes from TCRdb applying MiXCR to the PCR reads. The data show 90,000 to 100,000 distinct CDR3 sequences, 12% seen once. This CDR3 is built from 15 residues. V gave up 3 bases and J gave up 7 bases, with 16 bases separating them. From germline, CDR1 is MNHEY and CDR2 SMNVEV (reference sequence). The TCR was taken from a human donor who donated a stem cell graft to a child with inherited bone marrow failure. The gene calls are TRBV27 and TRBJ1-5, with a tentative D call TRBD1 (5 bases). Source: PBMCs from the stem cell graft donor, taken from the stem cell graft. For the CDR3, the DNA is TGTGCCAGCAGTTTCGGGGGAAACGGAGAACAGCCCCAGCATTTT. Translation: CASSFGGNGEQPQHF.